Following are 32 T cell receptor beta chains from one sample sequenced in a study of cytomegalovirus exposure and HLA in healthy donors. PCR primers comprised 60 Vbeta and 13 Jbeta primers. The data were produced by immunoSEQ multiplex PCR, yet TCRdb's version contains in-frame clones alone and is incomplete. The data contain about 140,000 clones, approximately 79% of them singletons. Sequences were obtained from PBMCs. Receptors were obtained from a man in his forties or fifties in good health and CMV-seropositive.

This clone showed up just once. The chain uses TRBV18 and TRBJ2-5, with a possible D match to TRBD1 (5 bases). Germline V gene data show CDR1 as KGHSH and CDR2 as LQKENI. This CDR3 region has 15 residues. Trimming stripped 4 bases from V and 5 bases from J, with 17 bases between. The CDR3 coding sequence is TGTGCCAGCTCACAGTCCCCTCTGGCAGGGGAGACCCAGTACTTC. It encodes CASSQSPLAGETQYF.

This clone was found a few times. The chain combines TRBV5-4 with TRBJ1-1; tentative D call: TRBD1 (5 bases). The CDR3 extends over 15 amino acids. Germline V gene sequence: CDR1 SGHNT, CDR2 YYREEE (reference sequence). V gave up 4 bases and J gave up 8 bases, with 21 bases separating them. The chain's CDR3 is CASSRPTTVQSEAFF. Written as DNA, the CDR3 is TGTGCCAGCAGCCGACCGACGACAGTACAATCCGAAGCTTTCTTT.

The CDR3 region is CASSLSGDTQYF. CDR3 DNA: TGTGCCAGCAGCTTAAGCGGAGATACGCAGTATTTT. The chain couples TRBV7-9 to TRBJ2-3; tentatively, D is TRBD2 (5 bases). V was cut by 2 bases and J by 5 bases, with 5 bases left in between. Germline CDR1 reads SEHNR; CDR2 reads FQNEAQ (reference sequence). CDR3 size: 12 residues.

V is TRBV18 and J is TRBJ2-7; D uncertain. V was trimmed by 0 bases and J by 6 bases, leaving 12 bases between them. The V gene's germline CDR1 is KGHSH and CDR2 LQKENI. The CDR3 has 14 amino acids. CDR3 sequence: CASSPPTSLGEQYF. In DNA, the CDR3 is TGTGCCAGCTCACCACCCACGTCTCTAGGCGAGCAGTACTTC. The full variable domain, with the rest looked up from reference TRBV18 and TRBJ2-7, is NAGVMQNPRHLVRRRGQEARLRCSPMKGHSHVYWYRQLPEEGLKFMVYLQKENIIDESGMPKERFSAEFPKEGPSILRIQQVVRGDSAAYFCASSPPTSLGEQYFGPGTRLTVT.

The V call is TRBV2, the J call TRBJ1-2; TRBD1 aligns across 7 bases. Unmatched junction bases numbered 6, after V lost 5 bases and J lost 0 bases. CDR3 size: 15 residues. Germline V gene sequence: CDR1 SNHLY, CDR2 FYNNEI. DNA for the CDR3: TGTGCCAGCAGTCTCCGGGACAGACCTAACTATGGCTACACCTTC. Translation: CASSLRDRPNYGYTF.

The chain couples TRBV10-3 to TRBJ1-1, with D unclear. Germline-derived CDR1 and CDR2 are ENHRY and SYGVKD. This CDR3 contains 15 residues. Between the trimmed V and J ends, which lost 0 bases and 5 bases, there was a span of 13 bases. CDR3 nucleotides: TGTGCCATCAGTGAGTCTTTTACCTGGGAGACTGAAGCTTTCTTT. It codes for CAISESFTWETEAFF.

This clone was seen more than once but under ten times. The gene calls are TRBV5-4 and TRBJ2-7; 10 bases fit TRBD2. The V segment lost 4 bases and the J segment 3 bases; nucleotides outside the gene matches: 7. The germline gives CDR1 SGHNT, CDR2 YYREEE (reference sequence). This CDR3 comprises 15 residues. The DNA for the CDR3 is TGTGCCAGCAGCGGTTCTAGCGGGAGTGGCTACGAGCAGTACTTC. It specifies CASSGSSGSGYEQYF.

This clone showed up just a few times. The CDR3 here is CASSDPTYTDTQYF. CDR3 nucleotide sequence: TGTGCCAGCAGTGATCCTACCTACACAGATACGCAGTATTTT. The chain has TRBV25-1 and TRBJ2-3; D call uncertain. Germline-derived CDR1 and CDR2 are MGHDK and SYGVNS. The CDR3 is 14 residues long. The ends were cut back, 3 bases at V and 2 bases at J, with 9 bases in the middle.

Worth noting for this clone: This specimen includes other DNA sequences encoding the same CDR3. The chain has TRBV7-6 and TRBJ2-7; 12 bases agree with TRBD2. The trim removed 5 bases at V and 3 bases at J, leaving 5 bases unmatched. This CDR3 has 15 amino acids. Germline assignment: CDR1 SGHVS and CDR2 FNYEAQ. CDR3 sequence: CASSLRTSGNYEQYF. DNA of the CDR3: TGTGCCAGCAGCCTTCGGACTAGCGGGAACTACGAGCAGTACTTC. Full variable domain (outside the CDR3, taken from reference TRBV7-6 and TRBJ2-7): GAGVSQSPRYKVTKRGQDVALRCDPISGHVSLYWYRQALGQGPEFLTYFNYEAQQDKSGLPNDRFSAERPEGSISTLTIQRTEQRDSAMYRCASSLRTSGNYEQYFGPGTRLTVT.

This rearrangement joins TRBV6-1 to TRBJ1-2, with 8 bases identical to TRBD1. The V segment lost 3 bases and the J segment 2 bases; nucleotides outside the gene matches: 2. Germline V gives CDR1 MNHNS, CDR2 SASEGT. CDR3 length equals 14 residues. Written as DNA, the CDR3 is TGTGCCAGCAGTGAGACAGGGGCCAACTATGGCTACACCTTC. This gives the protein CASSETGANYGYTF.

This clone was detected only once. CDR3 coding DNA: TGTGCCAGCAGCCCGGGGGTAGCCAAAAACATTCAGTACTTC. Amino acids: CASSPGVAKNIQYF. The rearrangement links TRBV6-1 to TRBJ2-4; a possible D gene is TRBD2 (6 bases). Germline V gene lookup returns CDR1 MNHNS and CDR2 SASEGT. V gave up 6 bases and J gave up 0 bases, with 9 bases separating them. The CDR3 length is 14 residues.

Here the CDR3 DNA reads TGCGCCAGCAGGTTTAAGGAGGGGGCAGGTGGCTACACCTTC. The encoded protein is CASRFKEGAGGYTF. This chain joins TRBV5-1 and TRBJ1-2; TRBD1 aligns across 7 bases. Germline CDR1 reads SGHRS; CDR2 reads YFSETQ. V lost 5 bases and J lost 7; bases outside the gene matches: 11. This CDR3 has 14 amino acids.

The rearrangement uses TRBV27 and TRBJ2-7; no clear D. CDR3 length: 14 residues. Germline CDR1 MNHEY, CDR2 SMNVEV (reference sequence). Trimming removed 8 bases at V and 2 bases at J, with 16 bases between. The CDR3 region has the DNA TGTGCCAGCTCCACCCCTGGCGGAACCTACGAGCAGTACTTC. This translates into CASSTPGGTYEQYF.

The V and J genes are TRBV7-2 and TRBJ2-3; possibly TRBD2 for D (6 bases). V was shortened by 0 bases and J by 2 bases, with 15 bases between the two germline ends. CDR1 is SGHTA, CDR2 FQGNSA, per germline. CDR3 length: 17 residues. DNA for the CDR3: TGTGCCAGCAGCTTAGCGCGGACTACCCTCCTCACAGATACGCAGTATTTT. It is translated as CASSLARTTLLTDTQYF.

This clone was seen once. V is TRBV5-5 and J is TRBJ1-5, with D possibly TRBD1 on 5 matching bases. This CDR3 region has 17 residues. V was cut by 1 base and J by 1 base, with 15 bases left in between. Looked up from germline, CDR1 is SGHKS and CDR2 is YYEKEE (reference sequence). This CDR3 reads CASSLWGGGSSNQPQHF. The CDR3 coding sequence is TGTGCCAGCAGCTTGTGGGGCGGGGGTTCCAGCAATCAGCCCCAGCATTTT.

The chain is built from TRBV19 and TRBJ2-7, with 8 positions matching TRBD1. This CDR3 is 17 amino acids long. The V gene end was trimmed by 5 bases and the J gene end by 0 bases; junction bases not matched to a gene: 12. Germline CDR1 and CDR2: LNHDA and SQIVND (reference sequence). CDR3 sequence: CASSLSPGQASSYEQYF. CDR3 in DNA: TGTGCCAGTAGTCTGAGTCCGGGACAGGCCAGCTCCTACGAGCAGTACTTC.

The V call is TRBV7-9, the J call TRBJ2-5; possibly TRBD2 for D (5 bases). V was clipped by 5 bases and J by 5 bases, with 15 bases between them. Germline CDR1 and CDR2: SEHNR and FQNEAQ (reference sequence). The CDR3 consists of 14 residues. The CDR3 sequence: CASSQAAARETQYF. CDR3 coding DNA: TGTGCCAGCAGCCAAGCAGCGGCCCGGGAGACCCAGTACTTC.

In this sample, this clone turned up once. The CDR3 bases are TGTGCCAGCAGCTTAACGGTAGTTAGCAATCAGCCCCAGCATTTT. It is translated as CASSLTVVSNQPQHF. The rearrangement links TRBV7-8 to TRBJ1-5; D call uncertain. From germline, CDR1 is SGHVS and CDR2 FQNEAQ. This CDR3 region has 15 residues. V lost 2 bases and J 0 bases, leaving 8 bases between the germline ends.

This rearrangement joins TRBV5-4 to TRBJ2-7; 9 nucleotides match TRBD1. This CDR3 is built from 15 residues. Germline CDR1 reads SGHNT; CDR2 reads YYREEE (reference sequence). Trimming removed 3 bases from V and 5 bases from J; junction bases left unmatched: 9. In DNA form, the CDR3 reads TGTGCCAGCAGCTCCCTGGGGACAGGGCCGCACGAGCAGTACTTC. It yields the protein CASSSLGTGPHEQYF.

V and J are TRBV19 and TRBJ2-1; 12 bases line up with TRBD2. CDR3 length equals 16 residues. The V and J ends lost 7 bases and 1 base, in that order; junction bases with no gene match: 5. CDR1 is LNHDA, CDR2 SQIVND, per germline (reference sequence). The DNA of the CDR3 is TGTGCCAGTAAGACTAGCGGGAGTCGTTCCTACAATGAGCAGTTCTTC. It yields the protein CASKTSGSRSYNEQFF. Full variable domain (outside the CDR3, taken from reference TRBV19 and TRBJ2-1): DGGITQSPKYLFRKEGQNVTLSCEQNLNHDAMYWYRQDPGQGLRLIYYSQIVNDFQKGDIAEGYSVSREKKESFPLTVTSAQKNPTAFYLCASKTSGSRSYNEQFFGPGTRLTVL.

V is TRBV5-6 and J is TRBJ1-2; the match to TRBD1 covers 9 bases. Germline V lookup: CDR1 SGHDT, CDR2 YYEEEE. The V gene end was trimmed by 2 bases and the J gene end by 1 base; junction bases not matched to a gene: 3. This CDR3 comprises 15 residues. CDR3 amino acids: CASSFRDRVNYGYTF. The CDR3 DNA reads TGTGCCAGCAGCTTCCGGGACAGGGTTAACTATGGCTACACCTTC.

CDR3 sequence reads: CASSEGGGYNGYTF. In nucleotides, the CDR3 is TGTGCCAGCAGTGAAGGAGGAGGGTACAATGGCTACACCTTC. This sequence joins TRBV6-1 and TRBJ1-2, with D unclear. Trimming removed 1 base at V and 6 bases at J, with 12 bases between. This CDR3 has 14 amino acids. CDR1 and CDR2 (germline): MNHNS, SASEGT.

The V call is TRBV7-9, the J call TRBJ2-7, with a possible D match to TRBD1 (6 bases). Germline loops: CDR1 SEHNR, CDR2 FQNEAQ (reference sequence). V was pared by 5 bases and J by 4 bases, with 18 bases between. The CDR3 contains 15 residues. The CDR3 loop reads CASSPRRGGEYEQYF. The CDR3 DNA sequence: TGTGCCAGCAGCCCCCGGAGAGGGGGTGAGTACGAGCAGTACTTC.

The CDR3 sequence: CASSSRQALGAGANVLTF. CDR3 nucleotides: TGTGCCAGCAGCTCTCGACAGGCTTTGGGGGCTGGGGCCAACGTCCTGACTTTC. The chain combines TRBV7-2 with TRBJ2-6, with D possibly TRBD1 on 6 matching bases. CDR1 and CDR2 (germline): SGHTA, FQGNSA. CDR3 length equals 18 residues. Trimming removed 4 bases at V and 2 bases at J, with 18 bases between.

The chain recombines TRBV5-1 with TRBJ2-5, with 7 bases matching TRBD2. CDR1 is SGHRS and CDR2 is YFSETQ in the germline V gene. The CDR3 consists of 16 residues. J lost 2 bases, V lost 0 bases, and 7 bases had no gene match. Written as DNA, the CDR3 is TGCGCCAGCAGCTTGGCCCCCCTAGCGGCTCAAGAGACCCAGTACTTC. Its protein product is CASSLAPLAAQETQYF.

This clone was picked up a small number of times. The rearrangement joins TRBV9 to TRBJ2-2, with D uncertain. Trimming took 7 bases from V and 5 from J, leaving 9 bases between them. The CDR3 totals 12 residues. Germline CDR1 is SGDLS and CDR2 is YYNGEE. CDR3 DNA: TGTGCCAGCGGCGCTTTTACCGGGGAGCTGTTTTTT. The encoded protein is CASGAFTGELFF.

The V call is TRBV4-1, the J call TRBJ2-1, with TRBD2 matching over 7 bases. Trimming cost V 5 bases and J 7 bases; bases outside gene matches: 11. CDR1 is MGHRA and CDR2 is YSYEKL in the germline V gene. The CDR3 runs 15 residues. DNA of the CDR3: TGCGCCAGCAGCTCTTGGGCGGGGGATATGAATGAGCAGTTCTTC. It yields the protein CASSSWAGDMNEQFF.

The chain couples TRBV7-9 to TRBJ1-1, with 9 positions matching TRBD1. Germline CDR1 SEHNR, CDR2 FQNEAQ (reference sequence). V lost 3 bases to trimming and J lost 0 bases; unmatched junction nucleotides: 8. The CDR3 has 17 amino acids. This CDR3 reads CASSLGQGRFMNTEAFF. CDR3 sequence (DNA): TGTGCCAGCAGCTTGGGACAGGGAAGATTTATGAACACTGAAGCTTTCTTT. The full variable domain, rest sourced from reference TRBV7-9 and TRBJ1-1, is DTGVSQNPRHKITKRGQNVTFRCDPISEHNRLYWYRQTLGQGPEFLTYFQNEAQLEKSRLLSDRFSAERPKGSFSTLEIQRTEQGDSAMYLCASSLGQGRFMNTEAFFGQGTRLTVV.

This sequence joins TRBV11-3 and TRBJ2-7; 11 nucleotides line up with TRBD2. Unmatched junction bases numbered 13, after V lost 5 bases and J lost 4 bases. Germline loops: CDR1 SGHNT, CDR2 YENEEA. This CDR3 contains 17 residues. In DNA form, the CDR3 reads TGTGCCAGCAGCCCACTAGCGGGAGTGACGGGGTCGTACGAGCAGTACTTC. Translated: CASSPLAGVTGSYEQYF.

The chain employs TRBV4-1 and TRBJ1-4; no clear D gene. The CDR3 is made up of 15 amino acids. V gave up 0 bases and J gave up 8 bases, with 13 bases separating them. CDR1 and CDR2 (germline): MGHRA, YSYEKL. CDR3 in amino acids: CASSQEAGREEKLFF. The CDR3 region has the DNA TGCGCCAGCAGCCAAGAAGCTGGGAGGGAGGAAAAACTGTTTTTT.

This clone was seen many times. The V gene is TRBV28, the J gene TRBJ1-1, with D possibly matching TRBD1 (5 bases). The CDR3 consists of 13 residues. V lost 1 base and J 12 bases, leaving 15 bases between the germline ends. Germline V gives CDR1 MDHEN, CDR2 SYDVKM. CDR3 nucleotide sequence: TGTGCCAGCAGTTTATACAATCGGGGGGTAACTTTCTTT. This codes for CASSLYNRGVTFF.

This chain uses TRBV2 with TRBJ2-3; D is perhaps TRBD2 (6 bases). Germline assignment: CDR1 SNHLY and CDR2 FYNNEI. Trimming shortened V by 5 bases and J by 2 bases, and 17 bases separated the two germline ends. CDR3 length: 16 residues. Here the CDR3 DNA reads TGTGCCAGCAGTTCTAATCTGACTAGATCCACAGATACGCAGTATTTT. Translation: CASSSNLTRSTDTQYF.